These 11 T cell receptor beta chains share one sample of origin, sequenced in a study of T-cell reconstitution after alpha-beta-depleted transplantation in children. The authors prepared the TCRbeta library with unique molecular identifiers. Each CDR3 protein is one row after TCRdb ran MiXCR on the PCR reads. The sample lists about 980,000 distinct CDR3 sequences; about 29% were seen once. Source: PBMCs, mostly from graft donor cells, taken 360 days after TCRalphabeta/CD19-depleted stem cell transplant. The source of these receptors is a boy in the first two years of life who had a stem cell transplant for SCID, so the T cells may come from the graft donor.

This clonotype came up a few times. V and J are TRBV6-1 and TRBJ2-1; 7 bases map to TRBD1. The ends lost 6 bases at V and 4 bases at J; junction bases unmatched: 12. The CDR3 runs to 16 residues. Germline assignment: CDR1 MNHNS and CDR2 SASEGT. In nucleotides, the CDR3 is TGTGCCAGCAGCCACCAGGGGTCGACAGGGTACAATGAGCAGTTCTTC. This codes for CASSHQGSTGYNEQFF.

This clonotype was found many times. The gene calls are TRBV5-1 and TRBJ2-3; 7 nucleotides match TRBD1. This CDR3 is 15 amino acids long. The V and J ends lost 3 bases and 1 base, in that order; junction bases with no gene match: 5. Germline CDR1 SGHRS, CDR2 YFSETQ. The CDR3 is CASSWRGQGTDTQYF. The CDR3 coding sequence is TGCGCCAGCAGCTGGCGTGGACAGGGCACAGATACGCAGTATTTT.

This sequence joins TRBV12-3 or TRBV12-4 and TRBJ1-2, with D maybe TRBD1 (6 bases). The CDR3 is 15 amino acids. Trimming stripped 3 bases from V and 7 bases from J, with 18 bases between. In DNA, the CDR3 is TGTGCCAGCAGTTTCGATGGCAGGGGATTAGGTGGCTACACCTTC. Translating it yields CASSFDGRGLGGYTF.

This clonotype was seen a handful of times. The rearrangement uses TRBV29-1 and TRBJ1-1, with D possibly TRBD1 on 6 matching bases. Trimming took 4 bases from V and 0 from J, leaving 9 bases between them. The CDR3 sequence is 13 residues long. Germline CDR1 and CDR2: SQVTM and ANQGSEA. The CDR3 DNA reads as TGCAGCGTTGGGTGGGGGCTGAACACTGAAGCTTTCTTT. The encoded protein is CSVGWGLNTEAFF.

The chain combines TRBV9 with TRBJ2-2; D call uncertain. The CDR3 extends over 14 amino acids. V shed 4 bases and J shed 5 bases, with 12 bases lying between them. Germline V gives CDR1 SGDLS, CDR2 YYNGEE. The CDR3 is CASSPSPATGELFF. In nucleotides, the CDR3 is TGTGCCAGCAGCCCCAGTCCGGCTACCGGGGAGCTGTTTTTT.

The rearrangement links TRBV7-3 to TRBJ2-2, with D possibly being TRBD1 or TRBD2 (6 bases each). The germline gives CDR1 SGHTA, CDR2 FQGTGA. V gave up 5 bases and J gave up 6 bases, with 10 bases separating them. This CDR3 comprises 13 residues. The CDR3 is CASSKGGPGELFF. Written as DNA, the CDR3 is TGTGCCAGCAGCAAGGGGGGCCCCGGGGAGCTGTTTTTT.

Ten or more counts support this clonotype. The CDR3 loop reads CASSLTGGGTEAFF. The CDR3 region has the DNA TGTGCCAGCAGCCTCACAGGGGGCGGCACTGAAGCTTTCTTT. The chain uses TRBV7-9 and TRBJ1-1, with 9 bases aligning to TRBD1. CDR3 length equals 14 residues. Germline V gene lookup returns CDR1 SEHNR and CDR2 FQNEAQ (reference sequence). Unmatched junction bases numbered 5, after V lost 5 bases and J lost 4 bases.

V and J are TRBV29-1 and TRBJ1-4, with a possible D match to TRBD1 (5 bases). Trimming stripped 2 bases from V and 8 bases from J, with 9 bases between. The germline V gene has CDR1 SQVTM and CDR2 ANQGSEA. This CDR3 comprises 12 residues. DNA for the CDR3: TGCAGCGTTGAATCGGGGGACGAAAAACTGTTTTTT. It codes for CSVESGDEKLFF.

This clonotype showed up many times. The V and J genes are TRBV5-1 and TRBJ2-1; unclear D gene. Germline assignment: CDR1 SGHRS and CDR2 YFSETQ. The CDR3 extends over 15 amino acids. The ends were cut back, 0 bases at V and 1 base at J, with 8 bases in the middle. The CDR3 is CASSLDGDSYNEQFF. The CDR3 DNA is TGCGCCAGCAGCTTGGATGGGGATTCCTACAATGAGCAGTTCTTC.

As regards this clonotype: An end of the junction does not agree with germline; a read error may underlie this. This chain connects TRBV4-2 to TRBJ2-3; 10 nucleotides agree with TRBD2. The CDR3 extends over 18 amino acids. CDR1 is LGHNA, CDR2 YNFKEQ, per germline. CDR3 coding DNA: TGTGCGAGCAGCCAAGATTTGCGAGCGGGGGGGCCGGGAGATACGCAGTATTTT. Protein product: CASSQDLRAGGPGDTQYF.

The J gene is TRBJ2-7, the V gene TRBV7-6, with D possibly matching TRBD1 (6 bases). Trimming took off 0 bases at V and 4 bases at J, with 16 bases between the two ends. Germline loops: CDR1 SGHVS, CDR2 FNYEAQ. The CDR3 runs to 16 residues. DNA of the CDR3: TGTGCCAGCAGCTTAGCGCCAGGGGCCCCTAGGTACGAGCAGTACTTC. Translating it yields CASSLAPGAPRYEQYF.